The entry that follows covers one T cell receptor (beta chain) sequence. Its target is unknown. UMIs were included in TCR beta cDNA generated by 5'RACE template switching. Using the 5' RACE reads, TCRdb records one entry per CDR3 protein without DNA. The sample has hundreds of thousands of distinct CDR3 sequences. The sample comes from a study of T cells expressing NK-cell markers. Findings and caveats of the study: There were four donors in whom these clonotypes also led the CD3+CD56-NKG2C+ fraction.

The TCR originated in a man between 18 and 29 years old in good health. Sequences were obtained from blood T cells: a sorted CD56 or NKG2C T cell subset, CD4+ or CD8+ T cells, or bulk PBMC T cells (not recorded which).

The CDR3 is CASRAQGSGRKFF. V gene TRBV12-3 or TRBV12-4 combines with J gene TRBJ2-1; TCRdb indicates TRBD2, and absent DNA this call remains unverified. The CDR3 sequence is 13 residues long.